This record concerns one TCR beta chain sequence. The sample comes from a study of blood T cell repertoires in COVID-19. About the study: PBMCs, B-cell-depleted T cells, or T cells provided the cDNA or gDNA that made up the material.

The germline CDR1 and CDR2 sequences are MNHNS and SASEGT. Trimming stripped 1 base from V and 4 bases from J, with 13 bases between. This CDR3 is built from 15 residues. It was within 2 weeks before study entry that exposed participants met a COVID-19 case. The authors' processing: Nucleated cell counts were estimated from reference gene primer amplification. Generated by immunoSEQ multiplex PCR, the TCRdb table keeps only in-frame clones and is missing some. V and J calls and clone size are those listed in that table; D and trimming were worked out from the DNA. The table lists 200,000 to 250,000 clones, 85% to 90% of them singletons, with about 14% in the top ten.

This receptor was obtained from a young man who had been exposed to COVID-19. Material for sequencing was PBMCs or T cells enriched from blood (not recorded which). The rearrangement uses TRBV6-1 and TRBJ2-5, with a possible D match to TRBD2 (5 bases). CDR3 coding DNA: TGTGCCAGCAGTGAAGGCGGAACAGAGGGAGAGACCCAGTACTTC. Amino acid sequence: CASSEGGTEGETQYF.